This record looks at one T cell receptor beta chain sequence and its context. This specimen comes from a study of blood T cell repertoires in COVID-19. Study at large: Donors in the United States, Italy and Spain gave samples during acute or convalescent COVID-19. The cDNA or gDNA used as material had been derived from T cells, B-cell-depleted T cells, or PBMCs.

The CDR3 is 15 amino acids. Germline V lookup: CDR1 SGHTA, CDR2 FQGNSA. Trimming removed 5 bases from V and 0 bases from J, with 10 bases in between. How the authors handled the data: Quantification of nucleated cells was approximated via reference gene primer amplification. Libraries were prepared by immunoSEQ multiplex PCR; TCRdb keeps only in-frame clonotypes and omits some of them. Clone size and the V and J calls come from that table; the DNA yielded D and trimming. The sample lists roughly 66,000 clones, approximately 80% seen once, with 6.6% in the top ten. The rearrangement uses TRBV7-2 and TRBJ1-4; D unclear. This TCR was sampled from a man aged 55 to 69 with acute or convalescent COVID-19. Sequences were obtained from peripheral blood. The CDR3 loop is CASSPRGATNEKLFF. In DNA, the CDR3 is TGTGCCAGCAGCCCCCGGGGAGCAACTAATGAAAAACTGTTTTTT.